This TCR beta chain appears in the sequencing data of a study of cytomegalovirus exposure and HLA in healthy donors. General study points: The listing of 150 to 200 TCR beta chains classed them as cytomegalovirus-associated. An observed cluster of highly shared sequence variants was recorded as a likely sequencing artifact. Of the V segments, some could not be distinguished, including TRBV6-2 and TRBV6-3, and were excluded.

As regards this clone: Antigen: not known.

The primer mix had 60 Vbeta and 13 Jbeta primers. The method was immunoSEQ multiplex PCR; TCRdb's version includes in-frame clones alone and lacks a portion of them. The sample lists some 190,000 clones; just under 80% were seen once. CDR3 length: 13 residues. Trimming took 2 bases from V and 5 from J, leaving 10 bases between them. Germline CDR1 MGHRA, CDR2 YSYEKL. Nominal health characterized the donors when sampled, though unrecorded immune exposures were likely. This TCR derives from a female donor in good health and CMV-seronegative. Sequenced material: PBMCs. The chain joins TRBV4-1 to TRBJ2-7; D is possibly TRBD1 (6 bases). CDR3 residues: CASSQWAGDEQYF. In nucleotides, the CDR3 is TGCGCCAGCAGCCAATGGGCAGGGGACGAGCAGTACTTC.